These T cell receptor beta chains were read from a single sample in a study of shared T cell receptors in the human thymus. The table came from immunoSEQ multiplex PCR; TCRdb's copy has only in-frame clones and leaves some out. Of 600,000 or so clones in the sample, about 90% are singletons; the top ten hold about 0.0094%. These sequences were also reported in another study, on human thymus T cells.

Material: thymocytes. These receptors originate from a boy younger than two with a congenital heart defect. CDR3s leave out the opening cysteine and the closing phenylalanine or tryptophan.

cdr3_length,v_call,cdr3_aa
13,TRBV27,ASSIPGLQYNEQF
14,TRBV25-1,ASSEKGQGGTDTQY
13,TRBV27,ASSLITSGQYEQY
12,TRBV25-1,ASSETLTNEKLF
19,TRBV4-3,ASSQGWGHGTGAHFDYGYT
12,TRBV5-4,ASSLSPYNSPLH
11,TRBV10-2,ASGQGAGGELF
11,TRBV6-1,ASRKQGKETQY
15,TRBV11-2,ASSLGTSGRVSGEQY
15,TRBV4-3,ASSQDMIAGGLGTQY
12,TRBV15,ATSRVGQGADYT
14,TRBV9,ASSVLPNSYNSPLH
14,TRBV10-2,ASSESGSQPYNEQF
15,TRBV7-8,ASSLARGTSGPYEQY
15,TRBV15,ATSSWGREWVNTEAF
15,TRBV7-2,ASSLAGTSGGPGEQF
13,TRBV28,ASRQGLYSSYEQY
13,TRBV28,ASSSRGDWADTQY